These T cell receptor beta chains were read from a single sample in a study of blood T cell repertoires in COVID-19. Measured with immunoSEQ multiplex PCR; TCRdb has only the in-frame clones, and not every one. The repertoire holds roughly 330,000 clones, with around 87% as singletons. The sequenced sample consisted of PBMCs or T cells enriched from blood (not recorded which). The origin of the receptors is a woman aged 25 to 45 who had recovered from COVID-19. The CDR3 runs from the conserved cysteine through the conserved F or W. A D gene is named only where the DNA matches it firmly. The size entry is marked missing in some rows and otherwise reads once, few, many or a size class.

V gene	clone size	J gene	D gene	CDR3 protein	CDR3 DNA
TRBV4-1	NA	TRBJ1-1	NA	CASSREWRVSGTEAFF	TGCGCCAGCAGCCGAGAATGGCGGGTTTCTGGCACTGAAGCTTTCTTT
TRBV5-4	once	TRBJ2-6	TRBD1	CASSPRDRVYSGANVLTF	TGTGCCAGCAGCCCCCGGGACAGAGTTTACTCTGGGGCCAACGTCCTGACTTTC
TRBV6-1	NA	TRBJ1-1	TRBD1	CASSERGGSGGNTEAFF	TGTGCCAGCAGTGAACGAGGGGGCTCCGGAGGGAACACTGAAGCTTTCTTT
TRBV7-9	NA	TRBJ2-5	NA	CASSLGRRDQETQYF	TGTGCCAGCAGCTTAGGGCGCAGGGATCAAGAGACCCAGTACTTC
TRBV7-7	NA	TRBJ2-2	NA	CASSLDGQNTGELFF	TGTGCCAGCAGTTTAGACGGACAGAACACCGGGGAGCTGTTTTTT
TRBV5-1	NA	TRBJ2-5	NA	CASSYTGQETQYF	TGCGCCAGCAGCTATACAGGGCAAGAGACCCAGTACTTC
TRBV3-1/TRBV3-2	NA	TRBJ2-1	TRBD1	CASSQGFSGTGLNEQFF	TGTGCCAGCAGCCAAGGGTTTTCTGGGACAGGGCTAAATGAGCAGTTCTTC
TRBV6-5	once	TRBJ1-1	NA	CASSPRVEGTEAFF	TGTGCCAGTTCCCCCCGGGTTGAGGGCACTGAAGCTTTCTTT
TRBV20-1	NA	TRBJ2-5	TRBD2	CSASPSGGAKTQYF	TGCAGTGCTAGTCCTAGCGGGGGGGCCAAGACCCAGTACTTC
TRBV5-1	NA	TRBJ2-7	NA	CASSYGRVASYEQYF	TGCGCCAGCAGCTATGGCAGGGTCGCATCCTACGAGCAGTACTTC
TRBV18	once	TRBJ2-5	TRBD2	CASSYGRRETQYF	TGTGCCAGCTCATACGGGAGGAGAGAGACCCAGTACTTC
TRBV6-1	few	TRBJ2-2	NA	CASSEEAPGELFF	TGTGCCAGCAGTGAGGAAGCGCCCGGGGAGCTGTTTTTT
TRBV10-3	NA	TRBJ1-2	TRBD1	CAIRETRDSSGYTF	TGTGCCATCAGGGAAACAAGGGACAGTAGCGGCTACACCTTC
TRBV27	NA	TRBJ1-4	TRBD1	CASSATGASPFEKLFF	TGTGCCAGCAGTGCGACAGGGGCGTCCCCCTTTGAAAAACTGTTTTTT
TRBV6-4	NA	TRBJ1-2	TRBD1	CASNRDRGDYGYTF	TGTGCCAGCAACCGGGACAGGGGAGACTATGGCTACACCTTC
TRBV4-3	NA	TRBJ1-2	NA	CASSQESGRDVGYTF	TGCGCCAGCAGCCAAGAATCAGGGCGGGATGTCGGCTACACCTTC
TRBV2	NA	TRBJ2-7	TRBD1	CASRDRGLSVAYEQYF	TGTGCCAGCAGGGACAGGGGGCTTTCGGTCGCCTACGAGCAGTACTTC
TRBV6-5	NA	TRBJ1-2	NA	CASSSASFYGYTF	TGTGCCAGCAGTTCAGCGAGTTTTTACGGCTACACCTTC
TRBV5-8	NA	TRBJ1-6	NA	CASGSYDYNSPLHF	TGTGCCAGCGGGAGTTACGACTATAATTCACCCCTCCACTTT
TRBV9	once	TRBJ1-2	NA	CASSVTSNYGYTF	TGTGCCAGCAGCGTGACATCTAACTATGGCTACACCTTC
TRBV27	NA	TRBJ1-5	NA	CASSWLGNQPQHF	TGTGCCAGCAGTTGGTTAGGCAATCAGCCCCAGCATTTT
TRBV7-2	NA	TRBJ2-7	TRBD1	CASSLAGGDYEQYF	TGTGCCAGCAGCTTAGCAGGGGGCGACTACGAGCAGTACTTC
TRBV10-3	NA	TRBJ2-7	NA	CAISESHLDEQYF	TGTGCCATCAGTGAGTCCCACTTGGACGAGCAGTACTTC
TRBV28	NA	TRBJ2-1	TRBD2	CASSFPGGLLAGGSNEQFF	TGTGCCAGCAGTTTCCCCGGCGGTTTGCTAGCGGGGGGTAGCAATGAGCAGTTCTTC
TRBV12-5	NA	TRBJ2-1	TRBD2	CASGPRLAGGSQFF	TGTGCTAGTGGCCCAAGACTAGCGGGGGGCTCCCAGTTCTTC
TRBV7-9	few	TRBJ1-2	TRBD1	CASSTTGVYGYTF	TGTGCCAGCAGTACGACAGGGGTCTATGGCTACACCTTC
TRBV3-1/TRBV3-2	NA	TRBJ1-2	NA	CASSQEQSYGYTF	TGTGCCAGCAGCCAAGAACAGAGCTATGGCTACACCTTC
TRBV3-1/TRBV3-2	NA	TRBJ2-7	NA	CATRRDSREEQYF	TGTGCCACCCGGCGGGACAGCCGGGAAGAGCAGTACTTC
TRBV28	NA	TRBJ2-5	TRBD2	CASSVGPQRGYQETQYF	TGTGCCAGCAGTGTAGGGCCCCAGCGGGGGTACCAAGAGACCCAGTACTTC
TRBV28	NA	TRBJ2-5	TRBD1	CASSPSRGRGQETQYF	TGTGCCAGCAGTCCTTCCCGGGGCAGGGGGCAAGAGACCCAGTACTTC
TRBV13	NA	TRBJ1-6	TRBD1	CASSLAGTGISPLHF	TGTGCCAGCAGCTTAGCGGGGACAGGGATATCACCCCTCCACTTT
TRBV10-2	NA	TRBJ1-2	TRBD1	CATHRPGTGGPNYGYTF	TGCGCCACCCACCGCCCCGGGACAGGGGGACCTAACTATGGCTACACCTTC
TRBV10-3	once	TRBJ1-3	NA	CAINSAGDFSGNTIYF	TGTGCCATCAATTCGGCGGGAGACTTCTCTGGAAACACCATATATTTT
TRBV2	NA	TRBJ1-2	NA	CASSLNRAEILGGYTF	TGTGCCAGCTCCCTTAACAGGGCGGAAATCCTCGGCGGCTACACCTTC
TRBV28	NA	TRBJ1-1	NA	CASSLSRWNTEAFF	TGTGCCAGCAGTTTATCCAGGTGGAACACTGAAGCTTTCTTT
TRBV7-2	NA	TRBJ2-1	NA	CASSSGLRLEQFF	TGTGCCAGCAGCTCCGGACTGCGCCTCGAGCAGTTCTTC
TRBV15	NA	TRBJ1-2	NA	CATSRDGTPYGYTF	TGTGCCACCAGCAGAGATGGGACACCCTATGGCTACACCTTC
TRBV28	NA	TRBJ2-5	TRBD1	CASTSAGGLAQYF	TGTGCCAGCACCAGCGCAGGGGGTCTGGCCCAGTACTTC
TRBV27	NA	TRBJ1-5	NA	CASRSGVSNQPQHF	TGTGCCAGCAGATCCGGGGTTAGCAATCAGCCCCAGCATTTT
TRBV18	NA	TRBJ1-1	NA	CASSHDPLSWAGEAFF	TGTGCCAGCTCCCATGATCCTCTGTCGTGGGCGGGTGAAGCTTTCTTT
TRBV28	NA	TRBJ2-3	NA	CASISTATNTQYF	TGTGCCAGCATTTCGACAGCGACGAATACGCAGTATTTT
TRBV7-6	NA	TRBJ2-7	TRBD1	CASSLTDRGDEQYF	TGTGCCAGCAGCTTAACGGACAGGGGGGACGAGCAGTACTTC
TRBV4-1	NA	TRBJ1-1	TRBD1	CASSRQIFGNRGGTEAFF	TGCGCCAGCAGCCGCCAAATCTTTGGGAACAGGGGCGGCACTGAAGCTTTCTTT
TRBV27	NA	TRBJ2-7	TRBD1	CASRTGVEQYF	TGTGCCAGCCGGACAGGGGTTGAGCAGTACTTC
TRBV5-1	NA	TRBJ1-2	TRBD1	CASSLTGGSYGYTF	TGCGCCAGCAGCTTGACAGGGGGCAGCTATGGCTACACCTTC
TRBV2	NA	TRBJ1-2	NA	CASSGTLDNQNYGYTF	TGTGCCAGCAGTGGGACCTTGGACAATCAAAACTATGGCTACACCTTC
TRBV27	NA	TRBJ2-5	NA	CASRGEAGVETQYF	TGTGCCAGCAGAGGAGAGGCCGGGGTCGAAACCCAGTACTTC
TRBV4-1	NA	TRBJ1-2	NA	CASSQGLLNYGYTF	TGCGCCAGCAGCCAAGGTTTGTTAAACTATGGCTACACCTTC
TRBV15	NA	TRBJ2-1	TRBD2	CATSRSGTSANEQFF	TGTGCCACCAGCAGATCCGGGACTAGCGCCAATGAGCAGTTCTTC
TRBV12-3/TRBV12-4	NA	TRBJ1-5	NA	CASSRQPNQPQHF	TGTGCCAGCAGCCGACAGCCCAATCAGCCCCAGCATTTT
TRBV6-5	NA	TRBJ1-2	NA	CASRPAGRGYYGYTF	TGTGCCAGCAGACCGGCCGGGAGAGGATACTATGGCTACACCTTC
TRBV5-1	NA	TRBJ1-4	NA	CASSLAPKPSEKLFF	TGCGCCAGCAGCTTGGCTCCCAAACCGAGTGAAAAACTGTTTTTT
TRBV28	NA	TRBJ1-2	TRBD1	CASSLGTGLYGYTF	TGTGCCAGCAGTTTAGGGACAGGCTTATATGGCTACACCTTC
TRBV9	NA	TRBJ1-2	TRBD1	CASSATSSGTAYGYTF	TGTGCCAGCAGCGCGACCTCCTCCGGGACAGCCTATGGCTACACCTTC
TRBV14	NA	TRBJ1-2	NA	CASSQTGYGYTF	TGTGCCAGCAGCCAAACGGGCTATGGCTACACCTTC